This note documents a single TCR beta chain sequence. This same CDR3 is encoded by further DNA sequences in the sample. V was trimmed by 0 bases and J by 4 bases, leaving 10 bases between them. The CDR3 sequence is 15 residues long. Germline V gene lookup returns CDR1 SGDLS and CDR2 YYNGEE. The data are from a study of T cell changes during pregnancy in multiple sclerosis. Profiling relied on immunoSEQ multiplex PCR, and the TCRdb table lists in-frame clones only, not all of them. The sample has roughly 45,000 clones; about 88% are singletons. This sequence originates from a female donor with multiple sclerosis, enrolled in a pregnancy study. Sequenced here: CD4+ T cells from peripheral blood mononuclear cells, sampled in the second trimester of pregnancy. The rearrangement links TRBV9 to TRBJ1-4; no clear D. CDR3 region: CASSVGTGYNEKLFF. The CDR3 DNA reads TGTGCCAGCAGCGTAGGTACGGGATATAATGAAAAACTGTTTTTT.